This entry is about one TCR beta chain. TCRdb keeps only in-frame clones here, not all; method: immunoSEQ multiplex PCR. The data show about 110,000 clones, roughly nine tenths seen once. Per germline, CDR1 SGHNT and CDR2 YYREEE (reference sequence). This CDR3 has 16 amino acids. The V and J ends lost 3 bases and 4 bases respectively, with 19 bases between them. The data originate from a study of identifying expanded T cells in peripheral blood. The material sequenced was blood. This rearrangement joins TRBV5-4 to TRBJ2-5; D may correspond to TRBD1 or TRBD2 (5 bases each). The TCR was taken from a person aged 18 to 75 in good health. The CDR3 protein is CASSWGTPGQLETQYF. CDR3 bases: TGTGCCAGCAGCTGGGGGACCCCTGGCCAACTAGAGACCCAGTACTTC.